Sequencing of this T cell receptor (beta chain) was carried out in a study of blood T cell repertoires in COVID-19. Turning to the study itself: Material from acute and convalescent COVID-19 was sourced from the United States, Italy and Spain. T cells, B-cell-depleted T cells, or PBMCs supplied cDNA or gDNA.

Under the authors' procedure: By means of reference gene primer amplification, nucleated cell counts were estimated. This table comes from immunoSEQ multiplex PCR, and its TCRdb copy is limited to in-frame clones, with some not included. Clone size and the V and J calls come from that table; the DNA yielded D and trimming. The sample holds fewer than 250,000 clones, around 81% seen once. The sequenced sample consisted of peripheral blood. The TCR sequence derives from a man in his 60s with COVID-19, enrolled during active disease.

As DNA, the CDR3 is TGTGCCAGCAGTTACTCTAGCGTTGGGTCTGGGCAGCCCCAGCATTTT. It is translated as CASSYSSVGSGQPQHF. The chain joins TRBV6-5 to TRBJ1-5; no clear D gene. CDR3 length equals 16 residues. V lost 0 bases and J 7 bases, leaving 16 bases between the germline ends. Germline CDR1 MNHEY, CDR2 SVGAGI.